Listed here are 7 T cell receptor beta chains from one sample, sequenced in a study of OX40 agonist ivuxolimab in advanced cancers. The repertoire was sequenced with immunoSEQ multiplex PCR; TCRdb's copy has only in-frame clones and lacks some. The top ten hold approximately 3.6% of the sample, which has roughly 60,000 clones, 85% seen once. The source was CD4+ or CD8+ T cells sorted from blood, collected in a trial of the OX40 agonist ivuxolimab. The receptors come from an adult with an advanced solid tumor such as melanoma, head and neck, liver or kidney cancer.

The V gene is TRBV5-4, the J gene TRBJ2-3; D uncertain. CDR3 length: 14 residues. Trimming pared 4 bases from V and 2 bases from J, leaving 11 bases between. The V gene's germline CDR1 is SGHNT and CDR2 YYREEE (reference sequence). The CDR3 region is CASSLQTSTDTQYF. In DNA, the CDR3 is TGTGCCAGCAGCCTCCAGACTTCCACAGATACGCAGTATTTT.

The chain links TRBV2 to TRBJ1-4, with D maybe TRBD1 (6 bases). The CDR3 runs to 15 residues. V dropped 7 bases and J dropped 4 bases, with 16 bases sitting between them. CDR1 is SNHLY, CDR2 FYNNEI, per germline. For the CDR3, the DNA is TGTGCCAGCACCCGAACAGGGCAGGGTAATGAAAAACTGTTTTTT. This gives the protein CASTRTGQGNEKLFF.

The chain has TRBV4-1 and TRBJ1-6; D is perhaps TRBD1 (5 bases). The CDR3 totals 20 residues. Between the trimmed V and J ends, which lost 4 bases and 0 bases, there was a span of 22 bases. Looked up from germline, CDR1 is MGHRA and CDR2 is YSYEKL. CDR3 bases: TGCGCCAGCAGCCCCCAGTGGTCCGGGGGGATAAGCTCCTATAATTCACCCCTCCACTTT. This codes for CASSPQWSGGISSYNSPLHF.

V gene TRBV5-6 combines with J gene TRBJ1-2; D might be TRBD1 (6 bases). CDR1 and CDR2 (germline): SGHDT, YYEEEE. V dropped 0 bases and J dropped 4 bases, with 13 bases sitting between them. The CDR3 is 15 residues long. CDR3 DNA sequence: TGTGCCAGCAGCTTGGATGCGGGCAGGGGCTATGGCTACACCTTC. Translated: CASSLDAGRGYGYTF.

The chain uses TRBV7-9 and TRBJ1-1; D perhaps matches TRBD1 (5 bases). This CDR3 has 14 amino acids. CDR1 is SEHNR and CDR2 is FQNEAQ in the germline V gene (reference sequence). Trimming removed 4 bases at V and 4 bases at J, with 13 bases between. CDR3 DNA sequence: TGTGCCAGCAGCTGGGGCGGGGGTTCCACTGAAGCTTTCTTT. This codes for CASSWGGGSTEAFF. Combining the CDR3 with reference TRBV7-9 and TRBJ1-1 gives the whole variable domain DTGVSQNPRHKITKRGQNVTFRCDPISEHNRLYWYRQTLGQGPEFLTYFQNEAQLEKSRLLSDRFSAERPKGSFSTLEIQRTEQGDSAMYLCASSWGGGSTEAFFGQGTRLTVV.

V usage is TRBV5-5 and J usage is TRBJ2-1; D not resolved. This CDR3 region has 13 residues. The germline V gene has CDR1 SGHKS and CDR2 YYEKEE (reference sequence). V dropped 2 bases and J dropped 6 bases, with 9 bases sitting between them. The CDR3 coding sequence is TGTGCCAGCAGCTTCCCCTACGGCAATGAGCAGTTCTTC. Its translation: CASSFPYGNEQFF.

This chain uses TRBV19 with TRBJ1-3, with D unresolved. V lost 3 bases to trimming and J lost 0 bases, with 9 bases between them. This CDR3 is 15 amino acids long. In germline, CDR1 is LNHDA, CDR2 SQIVND (reference sequence). The CDR3: CASSISALSGNTIYF. In DNA form, the CDR3 reads TGTGCCAGTAGTATCTCCGCTCTCTCTGGAAACACCATATATTTT.